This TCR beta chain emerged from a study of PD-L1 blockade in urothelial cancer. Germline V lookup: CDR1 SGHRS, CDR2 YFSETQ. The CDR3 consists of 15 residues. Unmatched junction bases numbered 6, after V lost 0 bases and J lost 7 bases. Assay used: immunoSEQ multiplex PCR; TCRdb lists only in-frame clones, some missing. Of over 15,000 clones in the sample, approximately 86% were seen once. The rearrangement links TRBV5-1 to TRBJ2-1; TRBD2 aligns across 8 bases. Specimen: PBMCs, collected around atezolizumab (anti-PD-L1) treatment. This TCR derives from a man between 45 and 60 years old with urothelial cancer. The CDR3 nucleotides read TGCGCCAGCAGCTTGGTGATAGCGGGGCGGAATGAGCAGTTCTTC. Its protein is CASSLVIAGRNEQFF.